The rows below give T cell receptor beta chains drawn from one sample of a study of CD8+ T cells in alopecia areata. Assay used: immunoSEQ multiplex PCR; TCRdb lists only in-frame clones, some missing. The sample contains about 110,000 clones, 59% of which appear only once. The sample was CD8+ T cells sorted from blood. The source is a human donor in good health. Both conserved end residues are part of each CDR3. Fields, in order: D gene, V gene, J gene, clone size, CDR3 DNA, CDR3 protein. A D gene is named only where the DNA matches it firmly. Size tells how often a clone was seen (once, few, many) or the class of an expanded clone, and some rows leave it out.

D gene: NA
V gene: TRBV27
J gene: TRBJ2-3
clone size: NA
CDR3 DNA: TGTGCCAGCAGTTCCGTTCTAGCGAGCACAGATACGCAGTATTTT
CDR3 protein: CASSSVLASTDTQYF

D gene: NA
V gene: TRBV7-2
J gene: TRBJ2-3
clone size: few
CDR3 DNA: TGTGCCAGCAGCTTAGGAGGCGGGCGAAGTTGGGGAGATACGCAGTATTTT
CDR3 protein: CASSLGGGRSWGDTQYF

D gene: NA
V gene: TRBV29-1
J gene: TRBJ1-2
clone size: few
CDR3 DNA: TGCAGCGTTGACAGGGGAAAAGGGGGCTACACCTTC
CDR3 protein: CSVDRGKGGYTF

D gene: NA
V gene: TRBV4-3
J gene: TRBJ2-5
clone size: NA
CDR3 DNA: TGCGCCAGCAGCCAAGTGGGGTACCAAGAGACCCAGTACTTC
CDR3 protein: CASSQVGYQETQYF

D gene: TRBD1
V gene: TRBV30
J gene: TRBJ2-1
clone size: NA
CDR3 DNA: TGTGCCTGGACCGCCGACAGGGAGTCCTACAATGAGCAGTTCTTC
CDR3 protein: CAWTADRESYNEQFF

D gene: TRBD1
V gene: TRBV7-8
J gene: TRBJ1-1
clone size: NA
CDR3 DNA: TGTGCCAGCAGCCTCACAGGGGGCGAAGCTTTCTTT
CDR3 protein: CASSLTGGEAFF

D gene: NA
V gene: TRBV2
J gene: TRBJ1-6
clone size: few
CDR3 DNA: TGTGCCAGCGGTGGTCGAGATAATTCACCCCTCCACTTT
CDR3 protein: CASGGRDNSPLHF

D gene: NA
V gene: TRBV27
J gene: TRBJ2-7
clone size: NA
CDR3 DNA: TGTGCCAGCAGTTTAGATACGGGAGTCGCTCTTTACGAGCAGTACTTC
CDR3 protein: CASSLDTGVALYEQYF

D gene: TRBD2
V gene: TRBV27
J gene: TRBJ2-1
clone size: NA
CDR3 DNA: TGTGCCAGTGACAAATGGGCCGGGACTAGAACCGCTGAGCAGTTCTTC
CDR3 protein: CASDKWAGTRTAEQFF

D gene: NA
V gene: TRBV7-9
J gene: TRBJ1-5
clone size: few
CDR3 DNA: TGTGCCAGCAGCTTAGGATCCTGGGGTAGCAATCAGCCCCAGCATTTT
CDR3 protein: CASSLGSWGSNQPQHF

D gene: NA
V gene: TRBV9
J gene: TRBJ1-4
clone size: NA
CDR3 DNA: TGTGCCAGCAGCGTAGGTCTGACGGAGGCATCTTCCTTT
CDR3 protein: CASSVGLTEASSF

D gene: NA
V gene: TRBV29-1
J gene: TRBJ2-7
clone size: few
CDR3 DNA: TGCAGCGTTGAAGGTGGGGCCCGGGAGCAGTACTTC
CDR3 protein: CSVEGGAREQYF

D gene: NA
V gene: TRBV2
J gene: TRBJ2-3
clone size: few
CDR3 DNA: TGTGCCAGCAGTGAAATTGGTTTAGAGGATACGCAGTATTTT
CDR3 protein: CASSEIGLEDTQYF

D gene: TRBD1
V gene: TRBV5-6
J gene: TRBJ1-5
clone size: NA
CDR3 DNA: TGTGCCAGCAGCCCGGGACAGAACCCTTATCAGCCCCAGCATTTT
CDR3 protein: CASSPGQNPYQPQHF

D gene: TRBD2
V gene: TRBV7-8
J gene: TRBJ2-3
clone size: NA
CDR3 DNA: TGTGCCAGCAGCCCAATCTCCGCGCGGGGGGGATCCACAGATACGCAGTATTTT
CDR3 protein: CASSPISARGGSTDTQYF

D gene: NA
V gene: TRBV15
J gene: TRBJ2-7
clone size: NA
CDR3 DNA: TGTGCCACCAGCAGAGCAACCGGTCCCCTCGAGCAGTACTTC
CDR3 protein: CATSRATGPLEQYF

D gene: NA
V gene: TRBV13
J gene: TRBJ2-3
clone size: once
CDR3 DNA: TGTGCCAGCAGCTCCCTGGGGGGCCAAGATACGCAGTATTTT
CDR3 protein: CASSSLGGQDTQYF

D gene: NA
V gene: TRBV13
J gene: TRBJ2-5
clone size: once
CDR3 DNA: TGTGCCAGCAGCTTGGGTTTTAGCGGAAAAGAGACCCAGTACTTC
CDR3 protein: CASSLGFSGKETQYF

D gene: NA
V gene: TRBV15
J gene: TRBJ2-3
clone size: NA
CDR3 DNA: TGTGCCACCAGCAGAGAGGGGAACGCAGATACGCAGTATTTT
CDR3 protein: CATSREGNADTQYF

D gene: NA
V gene: TRBV5-1
J gene: TRBJ2-2
clone size: NA
CDR3 DNA: TGCGCCAGCAGCTTCGGGACCGGGGAGCTGTTTTTT
CDR3 protein: CASSFGTGELFF

D gene: NA
V gene: TRBV19
J gene: TRBJ2-7
clone size: NA
CDR3 DNA: TGTGCCAGTAGTGCGGCACAGGGTTACGAGCAGTACTTC
CDR3 protein: CASSAAQGYEQYF

D gene: NA
V gene: TRBV7-9
J gene: TRBJ1-1
clone size: once
CDR3 DNA: TGTGCCAGCAGGTCCCGGCAGGGGTGGAACACTGAAGCTTTCTTT
CDR3 protein: CASRSRQGWNTEAFF

D gene: TRBD1
V gene: TRBV13
J gene: TRBJ2-7
clone size: NA
CDR3 DNA: TGTGCCAGCAGCCCTCCAGGGGGCGCCATGTATGCCCACGAGCAGTACTTC
CDR3 protein: CASSPPGGAMYAHEQYF

D gene: TRBD1
V gene: TRBV19
J gene: TRBJ1-1
clone size: NA
CDR3 DNA: TGTGCCAGTAGTATTAGGGACAGTATGAACACTGAAGCTTTCTTT
CDR3 protein: CASSIRDSMNTEAFF

D gene: NA
V gene: TRBV13
J gene: TRBJ2-3
clone size: NA
CDR3 DNA: TGTGCCAGCAGCTTTAACGGACCTTTCACAGATACGCAGTATTTT
CDR3 protein: CASSFNGPFTDTQYF

D gene: NA
V gene: TRBV30
J gene: TRBJ1-1
clone size: NA
CDR3 DNA: TGTGCCTGGAGTGTAGACCGCCTCTCTGAAGCTTTCTTT
CDR3 protein: CAWSVDRLSEAFF

D gene: NA
V gene: TRBV28
J gene: TRBJ2-1
clone size: NA
CDR3 DNA: TGTGCCAGCAGTTTCCGAGGACGGACCAATGAGCAGTTCTTC
CDR3 protein: CASSFRGRTNEQFF